What follows is one T cell receptor (beta chain) and its context. Its antigen is currently unknown. Donation came from healthy Caucasian individuals in Russia who were aged roughly 6 to 95. The use of a sample-barcoded 5' primer and a J-beta primer mix characterized a second PCR of 7 to 11 cycles. The yield of each sample was at least 3 million CDR3-containing paired-end reads. TCRdb reprocessed the 5' RACE reads with MiXCR, giving one entry per CDR3 protein. The sample contains around 500,000 distinct CDR3 sequences, 45% to 55% of which appear only once. The data derive from a study of blood T cells in healthy people across ages. Study summary: Per every two T cells, about one barcoded beta molecule was captured by template switching. Study observations and caveats: Compared with aged donors, long-lived donors showed fewer expanded clones, suggesting selection.

V lost 4 bases to trimming and J lost 3 bases; unmatched junction nucleotides: 8. The CDR3 runs 15 residues. Germline V gene data show CDR1 as KGHSH and CDR2 as LQKENI. The clonotype comes from an elderly man in good health. Sequences were obtained from blood. V gene TRBV18 combines with J gene TRBJ2-5; TRBD2 matches 7 bases. CDR3 in amino acids: CASSLTRTRKETQYF. CDR3 DNA: TGTGCCAGCTCACTAACCCGGACTAGAAAAGAGACCCAGTACTTC.